Sequencing of this TCR beta chain was carried out in a study of shared clonotypes between healthy human individuals. Study summary: CD4 naive and CD4 memory each took three plates per donor, while CD8 naive took two and CD8 memory one. Study-level points and caveats: Generation probabilities of non-shared clonotypes were lower (relative to those shared by all four donors).

Remarks on this clone: The antigen is unknown.

TCRdb keeps only in-frame clones here, not all; method: immunoSEQ multiplex PCR. The table has about 600,000 clones, about 96% seen once; the top ten hold 0.057%. In the CD4+ fraction, cells were divided into CD45RA+ naive and CD45RA-negative memory subsets. V shed 8 bases and J shed 5 bases, with 21 bases lying between them. Germline V gene data show CDR1 as LNHDA and CDR2 as SQIVND (reference sequence). The CDR3 runs to 15 residues. The receptor comes from a woman aged 25-40 years in good health. The gene calls are TRBV19 and TRBJ2-5, with D possibly matching TRBD2 (6 bases). The sample consisted of naive CD4+ T cells sorted from blood. Regarding subset: CD45RA+ positively selected. The CDR3 coding sequence is TGTGCCAGTCGAGGGGTGGAGGGGAAGGTGGAGACCCAGTACTTC. It encodes CASRGVEGKVETQYF.